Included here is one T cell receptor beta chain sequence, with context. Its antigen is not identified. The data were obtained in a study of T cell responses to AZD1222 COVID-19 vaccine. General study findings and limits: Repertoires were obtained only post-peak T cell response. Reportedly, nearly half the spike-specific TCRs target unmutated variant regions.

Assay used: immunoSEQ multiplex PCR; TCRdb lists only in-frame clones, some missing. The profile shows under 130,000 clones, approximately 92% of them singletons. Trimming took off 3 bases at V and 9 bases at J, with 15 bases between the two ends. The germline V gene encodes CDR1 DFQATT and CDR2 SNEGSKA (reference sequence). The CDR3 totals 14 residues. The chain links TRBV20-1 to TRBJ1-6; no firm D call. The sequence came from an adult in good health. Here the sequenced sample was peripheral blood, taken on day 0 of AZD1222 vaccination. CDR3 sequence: CSASGEDFPSPLHF. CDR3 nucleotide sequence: TGCAGTGCTAGTGGGGAGGACTTTCCTTCACCCCTCCACTTT.